This T cell receptor beta chain derives from a study of molecular identifiers for immune sequencing clone quantification. A word on this clonotype: Its antigen is not known.

Bulk TCR libraries were made with methods that had been previously described and with listed TCR primers. TCRdb recomputed calls from the PCR reads with MiXCR, one row per CDR3 protein. Counted here are some 100,000 distinct CDR3 sequences, 35% to 40% occurring once; the ten biggest clones make up less than 5%. Overall study findings and caveats: The study reportedly detected spiked Jurkat TCR RNA from one cell among one million naive cells. Clones above 20 RNA copies held over 99% of effector molecules, under 1% in naive cells.

The sequenced material came from naive CD8+ T cells from blood, with Jurkat cell RNA spiked in. Subset meaning: FACS-sorted CD8+CD4-CCR7+CD45RA+ naive T cells. This receptor was obtained from a human donor in good health. Some libraries in this study had Jurkat cell RNA spiked in.

CDR3 residues: CASSLTPPTSYNEQFF. The CDR3 DNA reads as TGTGCCAGCAGTTTAACGCCACCCACCTCCTACAATGAGCAGTTCTTC. This chain uses TRBV27 with TRBJ2-1; D not resolved. CDR1 is MNHEY, CDR2 SMNVEV, per germline (reference sequence). Trimming took off 2 bases at V and 0 bases at J, with 11 bases between the two ends. CDR3 length: 16 amino acids.